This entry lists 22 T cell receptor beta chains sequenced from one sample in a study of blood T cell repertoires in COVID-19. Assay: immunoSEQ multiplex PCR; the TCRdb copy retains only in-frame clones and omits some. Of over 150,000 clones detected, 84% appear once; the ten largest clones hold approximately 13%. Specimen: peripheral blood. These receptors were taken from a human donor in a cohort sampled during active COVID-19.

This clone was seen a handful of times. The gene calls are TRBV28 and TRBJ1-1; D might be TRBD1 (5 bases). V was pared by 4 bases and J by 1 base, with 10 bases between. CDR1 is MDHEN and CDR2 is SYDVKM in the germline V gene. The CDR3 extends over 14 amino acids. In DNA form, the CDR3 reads TGTGCCAGCAGTTACGGGGGTGCGAACACTGAAGCTTTCTTT. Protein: CASSYGGANTEAFF.

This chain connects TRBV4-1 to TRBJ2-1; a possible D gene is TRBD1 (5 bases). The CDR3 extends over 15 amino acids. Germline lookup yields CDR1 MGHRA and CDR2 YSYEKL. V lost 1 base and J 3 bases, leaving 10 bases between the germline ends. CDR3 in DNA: TGCGCCAGCAGCCAAGGGTATAGGGGCTACAATGAGCAGTTCTTC. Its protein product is CASSQGYRGYNEQFF.

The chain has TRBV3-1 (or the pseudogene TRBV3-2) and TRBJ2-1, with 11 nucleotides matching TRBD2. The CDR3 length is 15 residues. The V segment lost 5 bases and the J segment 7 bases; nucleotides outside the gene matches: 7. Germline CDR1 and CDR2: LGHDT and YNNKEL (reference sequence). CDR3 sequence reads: CASSKLAGDGNEQFF. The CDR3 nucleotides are TGTGCCAGCAGCAAACTAGCGGGAGACGGTAATGAGCAGTTCTTC.

Here the CDR3 DNA reads TGCGCCAGCAGTCAATCACAAGCGGGAGACCACAATGAGCAGTTCTTC. This encodes CASSQSQAGDHNEQFF. The rearrangement uses TRBV23-1 and TRBJ2-1; 8 bases line up with TRBD2. TRBV23-1 is labeled an ORF, and its function is uncertain. Germline trimming cut 0 bases from V and 5 bases from J; bases unmatched to any gene: 6. This CDR3 is 16 amino acids long.

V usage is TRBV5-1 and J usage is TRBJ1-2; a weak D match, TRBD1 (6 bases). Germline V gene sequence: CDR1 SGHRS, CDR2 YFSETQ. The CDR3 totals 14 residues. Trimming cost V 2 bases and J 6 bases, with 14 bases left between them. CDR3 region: CASSFGAGVDGYTF. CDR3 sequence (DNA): TGCGCCAGCAGCTTTGGGGCAGGGGTGGATGGCTACACCTTC.

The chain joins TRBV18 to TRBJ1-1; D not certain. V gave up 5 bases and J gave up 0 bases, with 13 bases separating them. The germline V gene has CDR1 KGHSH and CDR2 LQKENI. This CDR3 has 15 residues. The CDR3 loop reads CASSRSRDLNTEAFF. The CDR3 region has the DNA TGTGCCAGCTCAAGATCGAGGGATCTGAACACTGAAGCTTTCTTT.

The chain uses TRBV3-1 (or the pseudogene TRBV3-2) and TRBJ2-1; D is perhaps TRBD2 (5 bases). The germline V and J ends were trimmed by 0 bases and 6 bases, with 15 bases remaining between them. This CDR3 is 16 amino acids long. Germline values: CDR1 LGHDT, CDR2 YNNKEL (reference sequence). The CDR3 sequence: CASSQDSYGMFNEQFF. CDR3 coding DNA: TGTGCCAGCAGCCAAGATAGTTACGGGATGTTCAATGAGCAGTTCTTC.

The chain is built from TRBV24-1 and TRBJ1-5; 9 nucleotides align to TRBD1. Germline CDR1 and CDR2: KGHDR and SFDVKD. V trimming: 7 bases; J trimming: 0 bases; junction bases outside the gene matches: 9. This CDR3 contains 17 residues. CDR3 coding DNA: TGTGCCACCAGGGTCCGGGACAGGGACTATAGCAATCAGCCCCAGCATTTT. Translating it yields CATRVRDRDYSNQPQHF.

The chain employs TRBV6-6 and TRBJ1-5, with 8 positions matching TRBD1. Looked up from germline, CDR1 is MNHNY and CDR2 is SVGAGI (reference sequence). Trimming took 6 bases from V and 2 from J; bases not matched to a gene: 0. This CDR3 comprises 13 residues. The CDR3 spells CASRGQGNQPQHF. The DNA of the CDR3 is TGTGCCAGCAGGGGACAGGGCAATCAGCCCCAGCATTTT.

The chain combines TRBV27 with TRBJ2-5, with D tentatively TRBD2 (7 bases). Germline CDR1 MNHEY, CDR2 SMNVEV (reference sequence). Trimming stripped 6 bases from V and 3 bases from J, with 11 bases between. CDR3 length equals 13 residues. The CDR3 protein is CASRRGLKETQYF. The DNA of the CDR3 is TGTGCCAGCAGGCGGGGGCTGAAAGAGACCCAGTACTTC.

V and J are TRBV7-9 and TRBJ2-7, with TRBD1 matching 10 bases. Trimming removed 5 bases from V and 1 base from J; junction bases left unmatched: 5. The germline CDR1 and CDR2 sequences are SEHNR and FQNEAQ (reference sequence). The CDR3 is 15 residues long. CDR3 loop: CASSPRDRGSYEQYF. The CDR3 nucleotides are TGTGCCAGCAGCCCGAGGGACAGGGGTTCCTACGAGCAGTACTTC.

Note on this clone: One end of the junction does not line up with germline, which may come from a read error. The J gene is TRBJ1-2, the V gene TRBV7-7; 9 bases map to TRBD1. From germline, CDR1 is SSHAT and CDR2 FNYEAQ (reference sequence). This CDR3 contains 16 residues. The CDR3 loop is CASSLTWDRANYGYTF. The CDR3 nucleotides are TGTGCTAGCAGCTTAACGTGGGACAGGGCCAACTATGGCTACACCTTC.

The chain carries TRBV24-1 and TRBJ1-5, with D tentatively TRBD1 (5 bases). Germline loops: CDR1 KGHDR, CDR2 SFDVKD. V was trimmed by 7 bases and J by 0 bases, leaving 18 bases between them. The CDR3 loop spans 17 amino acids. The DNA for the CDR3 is TGTGCCACCAGAAGTAAGGCCCAGGGCTATAGCAATCAGCCCCAGCATTTT. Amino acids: CATRSKAQGYSNQPQHF.

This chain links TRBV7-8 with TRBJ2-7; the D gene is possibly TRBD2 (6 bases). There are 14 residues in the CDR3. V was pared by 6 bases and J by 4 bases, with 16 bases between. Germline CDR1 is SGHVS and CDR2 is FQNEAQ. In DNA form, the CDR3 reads TGTGCCAGCAGGGTAGGGGACTCCCCTTACGAGCAGTACTTC. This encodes CASRVGDSPYEQYF. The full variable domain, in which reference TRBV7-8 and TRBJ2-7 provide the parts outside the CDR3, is GAGVSQSPRYKVAKRGQDVALRCDPISGHVSLFWYQQALGQGPEFLTYFQNEAQLDKSGLPSDRFFAERPEGSVSTLKIQRTQQEDSAVYLCASRVGDSPYEQYFGPGTRLTVT.

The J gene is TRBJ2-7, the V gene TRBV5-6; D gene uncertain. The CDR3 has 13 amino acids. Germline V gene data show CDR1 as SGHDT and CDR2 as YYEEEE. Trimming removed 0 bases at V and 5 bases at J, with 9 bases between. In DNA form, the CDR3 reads TGTGCCAGCAGCTTGGGAGGCTACAACGAGCAGTACTTC. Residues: CASSLGGYNEQYF. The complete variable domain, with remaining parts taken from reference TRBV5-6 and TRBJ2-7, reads DAGVTQSPTHLIKTRGQQVTLRCSPKSGHDTVSWYQQALGQGPQFIFQYYEEEERQRGNFPDRFSGHQFPNYSSELNVNALLLGDSALYLCASSLGGYNEQYFGPGTRLTVT.

The CDR3 spells CASSYRREGQPQHF. The CDR3 DNA sequence: TGTGCCAGCAGTTACCGCAGGGAAGGTCAGCCCCAGCATTTT. The chain links TRBV6-6 to TRBJ1-5, with a weak D call TRBD1 (5 bases). V was trimmed by 2 bases and J by 6 bases, leaving 11 bases between them. Germline V gene data show CDR1 as MNHNY and CDR2 as SVGAGI (reference sequence). CDR3 length: 14 residues.

CDR3 in DNA: TGTGCCAGCAGTCCAGGGGTAGGTAATGGCTACACCTTC. Protein sequence: CASSPGVGNGYTF. The chain employs TRBV9 and TRBJ1-2, with D perhaps TRBD1 (6 bases). Trimming took 5 bases from V and 6 from J, leaving 14 bases between them. The CDR3 sequence is 13 residues long. Per the germline V gene, CDR1 is SGDLS and CDR2 is YYNGEE.

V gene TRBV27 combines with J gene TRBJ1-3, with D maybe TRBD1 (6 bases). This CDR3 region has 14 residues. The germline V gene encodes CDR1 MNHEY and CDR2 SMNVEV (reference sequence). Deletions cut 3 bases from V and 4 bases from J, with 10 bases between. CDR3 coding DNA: TGTGCCAGCAGTTTCTCCGGGACAGGAAACACCATATATTTT. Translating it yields CASSFSGTGNTIYF.

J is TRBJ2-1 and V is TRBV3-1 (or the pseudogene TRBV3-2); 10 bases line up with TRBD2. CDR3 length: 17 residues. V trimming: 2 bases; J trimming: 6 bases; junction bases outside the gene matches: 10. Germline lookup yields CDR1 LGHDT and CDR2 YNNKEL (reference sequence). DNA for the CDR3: TGTGCCAGCAGCCAATCCCTCCTAGCGGGAGTACGCAATGAGCAGTTCTTC. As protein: CASSQSLLAGVRNEQFF.

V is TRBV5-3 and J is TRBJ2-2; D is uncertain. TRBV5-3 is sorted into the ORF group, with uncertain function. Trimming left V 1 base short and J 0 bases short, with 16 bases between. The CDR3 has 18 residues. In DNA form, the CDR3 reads TGTGCCAGAAGCTTGTTAGTCCAGGCACCTGCGAACACCGGGGAGCTGTTTTTT. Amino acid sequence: CARSLLVQAPANTGELFF.

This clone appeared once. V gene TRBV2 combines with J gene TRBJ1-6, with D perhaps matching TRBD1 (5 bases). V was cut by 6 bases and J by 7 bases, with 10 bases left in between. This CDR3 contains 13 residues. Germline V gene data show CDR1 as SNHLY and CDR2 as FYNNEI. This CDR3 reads CASRGRLNSPLHF. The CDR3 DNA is TGTGCCAGCAGGGGGCGCCTAAATTCACCCCTCCACTTT.

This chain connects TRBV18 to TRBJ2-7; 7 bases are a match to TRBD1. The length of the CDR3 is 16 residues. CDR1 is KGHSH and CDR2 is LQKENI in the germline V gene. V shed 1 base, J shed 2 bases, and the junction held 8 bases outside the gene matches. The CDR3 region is CASSPRQGEKTYEQYF. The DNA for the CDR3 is TGTGCCAGCTCACCACGGCAGGGGGAGAAGACCTACGAGCAGTACTTC.